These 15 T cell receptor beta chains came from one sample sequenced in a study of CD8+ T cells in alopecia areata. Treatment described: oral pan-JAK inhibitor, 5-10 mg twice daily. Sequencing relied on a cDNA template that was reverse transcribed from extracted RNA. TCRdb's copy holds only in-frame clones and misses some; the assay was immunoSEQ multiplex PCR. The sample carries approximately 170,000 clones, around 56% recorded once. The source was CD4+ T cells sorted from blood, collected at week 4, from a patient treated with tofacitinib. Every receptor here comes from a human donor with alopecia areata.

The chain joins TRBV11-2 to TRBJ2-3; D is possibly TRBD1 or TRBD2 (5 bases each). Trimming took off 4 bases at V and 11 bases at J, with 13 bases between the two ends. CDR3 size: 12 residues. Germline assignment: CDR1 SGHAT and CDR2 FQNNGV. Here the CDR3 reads CASSSLLGVQYF. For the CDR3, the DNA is TGTGCCAGCAGCTCCCTTCTGGGGGTGCAGTATTTT.

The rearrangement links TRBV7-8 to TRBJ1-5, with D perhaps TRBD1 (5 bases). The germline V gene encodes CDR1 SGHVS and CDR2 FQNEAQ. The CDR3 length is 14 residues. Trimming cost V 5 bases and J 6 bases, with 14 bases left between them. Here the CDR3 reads CASSTIGEGQPQHF. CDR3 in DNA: TGTGCCAGCAGCACAATAGGGGAAGGTCAGCCCCAGCATTTT.

The DNA of the CDR3 is TGTGCCAGCAGCTTGGGACAGATTACCAAAAACATTCAGTACTTC. Encoded protein: CASSLGQITKNIQYF. The chain joins TRBV5-6 to TRBJ2-4, with D perhaps TRBD1 (5 bases). From germline, CDR1 is SGHDT and CDR2 YYEEEE. CDR3 size: 15 residues. Trimming cost V 0 bases and J 2 bases, with 9 bases left between them.

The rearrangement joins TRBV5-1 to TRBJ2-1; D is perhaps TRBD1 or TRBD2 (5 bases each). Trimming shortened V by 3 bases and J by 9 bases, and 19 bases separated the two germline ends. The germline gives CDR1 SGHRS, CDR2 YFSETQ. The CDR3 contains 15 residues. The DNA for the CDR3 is TGCGCCAGCAGCTGGGGGTCGGGTGTAGCGCCTGAGCAGTTCTTC. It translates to CASSWGSGVAPEQFF.

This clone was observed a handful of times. CDR3 nucleotides: TGTGCCATTCAGGGGGCTAATCGCAATCAGCCCCAGCATTTT. It codes for CAIQGANRNQPQHF. This chain connects TRBV2 to TRBJ1-5; 8 bases are a match to TRBD1. J was trimmed by 2 bases and V by 10 bases; bases with no gene match: 7. This CDR3 comprises 14 residues. The V gene's germline CDR1 is SNHLY and CDR2 FYNNEI.

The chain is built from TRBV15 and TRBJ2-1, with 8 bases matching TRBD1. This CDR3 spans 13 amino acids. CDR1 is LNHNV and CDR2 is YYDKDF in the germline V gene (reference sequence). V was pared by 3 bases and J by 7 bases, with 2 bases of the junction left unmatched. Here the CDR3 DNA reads TGTGCCACCAGCAGCGGACAGGGTAATGAGCAGTTCTTC. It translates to CATSSGQGNEQFF. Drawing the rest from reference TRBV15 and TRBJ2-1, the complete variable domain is DAMVIQNPRYQVTQFGKPVTLSCSQTLNHNVMYWYQQKSSQAPKLLFHYYDKDFNNEADTPDNFQSRRPNTSFCFLDIRSPGLGDTAMYLCATSSGQGNEQFFGPGTRLTVL.

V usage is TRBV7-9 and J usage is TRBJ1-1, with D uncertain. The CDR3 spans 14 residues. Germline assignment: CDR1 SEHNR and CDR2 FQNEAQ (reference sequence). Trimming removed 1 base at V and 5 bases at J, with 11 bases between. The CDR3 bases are TGTGCCAGCAGCTTAGGCTCATGGGGAACTGAAGCTTTCTTT. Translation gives CASSLGSWGTEAFF.

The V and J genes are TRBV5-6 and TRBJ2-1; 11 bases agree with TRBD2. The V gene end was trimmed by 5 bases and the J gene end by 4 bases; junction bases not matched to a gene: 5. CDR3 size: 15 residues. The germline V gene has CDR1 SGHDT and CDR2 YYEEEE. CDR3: CASRLLAGVYNEQFF. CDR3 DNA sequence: TGTGCCAGCAGATTACTAGCGGGGGTATACAATGAGCAGTTCTTC.

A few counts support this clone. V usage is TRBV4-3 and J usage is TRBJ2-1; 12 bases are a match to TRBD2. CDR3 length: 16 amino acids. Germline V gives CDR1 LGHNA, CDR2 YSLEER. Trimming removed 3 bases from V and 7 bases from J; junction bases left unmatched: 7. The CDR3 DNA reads TGCGCCAGCAGCCAGAGACTAGCGGGAGTAGGGAATGAGCAGTTCTTC. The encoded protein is CASSQRLAGVGNEQFF.

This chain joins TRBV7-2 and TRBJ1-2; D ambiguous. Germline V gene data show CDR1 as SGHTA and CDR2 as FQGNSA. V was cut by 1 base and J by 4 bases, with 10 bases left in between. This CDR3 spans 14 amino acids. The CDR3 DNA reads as TGTGCCAGCAGCTTAGGTACGGACTCCTATGGCTACACCTTC. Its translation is CASSLGTDSYGYTF.

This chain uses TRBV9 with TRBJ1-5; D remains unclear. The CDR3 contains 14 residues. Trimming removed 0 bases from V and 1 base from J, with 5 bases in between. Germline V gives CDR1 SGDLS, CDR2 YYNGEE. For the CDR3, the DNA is TGTGCCAGCAGCGTAGGTCTAAGCAATCAGCCCCAGCATTTT. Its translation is CASSVGLSNQPQHF.

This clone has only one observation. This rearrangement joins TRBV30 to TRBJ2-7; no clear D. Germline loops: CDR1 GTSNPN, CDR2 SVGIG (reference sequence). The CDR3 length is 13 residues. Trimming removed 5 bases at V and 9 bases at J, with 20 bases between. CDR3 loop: CAWDRGPSTRQYF. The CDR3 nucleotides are TGTGCCTGGGACCGCGGTCCTTCTACGAGGCAGTACTTC.

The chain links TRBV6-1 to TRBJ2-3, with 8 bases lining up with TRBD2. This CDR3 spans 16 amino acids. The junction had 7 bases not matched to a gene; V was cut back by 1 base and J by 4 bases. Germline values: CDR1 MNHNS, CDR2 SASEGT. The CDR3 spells CASSEVGGAGADTQYF. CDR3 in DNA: TGTGCCAGCAGTGAAGTCGGGGGGGCAGGCGCAGATACGCAGTATTTT.

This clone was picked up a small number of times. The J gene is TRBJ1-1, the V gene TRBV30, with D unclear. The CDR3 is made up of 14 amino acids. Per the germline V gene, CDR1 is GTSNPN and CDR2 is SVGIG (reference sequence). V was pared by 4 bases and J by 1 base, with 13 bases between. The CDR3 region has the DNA TGTGCCTGGACAAAGACCAACCCGAACACTGAAGCTTTCTTT. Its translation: CAWTKTNPNTEAFF.

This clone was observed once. In DNA form, the CDR3 reads TGTGCCTGGACAGGAGGAGGAGATTTGAACATTCAGTACTTC. It encodes CAWTGGGDLNIQYF. The rearrangement joins TRBV30 to TRBJ2-4; a possible D gene is TRBD2 (5 bases). CDR3 length equals 14 residues. Germline V gene sequence: CDR1 GTSNPN, CDR2 SVGIG (reference sequence). The V gene lost 4 bases and the J gene lost 7 bases, with 17 bases spanning the gap.